This T cell receptor beta chain originates from a study of cytomegalovirus exposure and HLA in healthy donors (TCRdb year 2017). Broadly, across the study: The 670 or so repertoires of the first cohort and the roughly 110 validation repertoires were produced on the same platform, according to a later analysis. The study aimed to test whether cataloging public T cell receptors could reveal signatures of past pathogen exposure. Along with the roughly 670-subject first cohort, a separate validation cohort of over a hundred different subjects was used. To predict cytomegalovirus infection status, the study combined high-throughput TCR immunosequencing, statistical association of individual TCRs with disease status, and machine learning.

In the germline V gene, CDR1 corresponds to MNHNS and CDR2 to SASEGT. Germline trimming amounts to 6 bases on V and 7 bases on J, with 15 as the count of junction bases outside the gene matches. From its cysteine to its phenylalanine, the CDR3 spans 17 amino acids. Only the CDR3 DNA stays, 51 bases, in frame from base 1. Separate from the approximately 670-subject first cohort, the validation cohort of about 120 subjects was the group to which the donors belonged. For this clone: What this receptor recognizes is not known. No quality values exist for individual bases; no much larger clone is one base distant.

On the study overall, not on this receptor specifically: A few of the identified cytomegalovirus-associated TCR beta chains were confirmed in vitro to be specific for cytomegalovirus antigens. All 120 or so repertoires were used to score co-occurrence in the validation cohort in a later analysis, because that analysis had no HLA typing for the cohort. The study listed 150 to 200 TCR beta chains as associated with cytomegalovirus. In a later analysis, TCRs clustered in the first cohort were found to also tend to co-occur in the 130 or so validation repertoires, with approximately 95% of cluster scores above 0. The classifier was reported to diagnose cytomegalovirus status with high specificity and sensitivity in both the original cohort and the validation cohort. Most TCR sequences were observed very rarely across donors, whereas some public TCRs were present in many individuals. According to the authors, the approach could potentially be generalized to other disease states and immunological phenotypes.

The method was the immunoSEQ multiplex PCR assay. On the study's bioinformatics: A statistical classification framework was developed to diagnose cytomegalovirus status using the catalog of TCR beta chain sequences. TCRdb stores this immuneACCESS table with in-frame sequences only. Part of the clones is absent; in the studies checked, under half of the shortfall reflects unresolved V genes, and no reason is known for the rest. That table supplies the V and J calls and clone size; D and trimming were determined from the DNA. For this sample there are 150,000 to 180,000 clones; 86% appear just once. The top ten hold roughly 1.9% of the sample.

The receptor chain draws on TRBV6-1 and TRBJ2-1, with TRBD2 matching 10 junction bases. The specimen was PBMCs. The clonotype originates from a human donor in good health. The nucleotide sequence reads TGTGCCAGCAGCGAAAACCCAAGCGGGGGGGGCGTGAATGAGCAGTTCTTC. Translated, it reads CASSENPSGGGVNEQFF.